The rows below give T cell receptor beta chains drawn from one sample of a study of cytomegalovirus exposure and HLA in healthy donors. Sequencing was performed with immunoSEQ multiplex PCR; in TCRdb, only in-frame clones are kept and a portion is missing. The table lists 150,000 to 200,000 clones, 80% to 85% of them singletons. Sequencing was performed on PBMCs. The receptor source for this set is a woman in her 30s in good health and CMV-seronegative. The CDR3 runs from the conserved cysteine through the conserved F or W.

>15|TRBJ1-2|TRBV9
CASSIRDISSYGYTF
>15|TRBJ2-7|TRBV5-6
CASRVYSGGSYEQYF
>16|TRBJ2-3|TRBV9
CASSLLAGGPSDTQYF
>16|TRBJ2-3|TRBV27
CASSARLLAGTDTQYF
>13|TRBJ2-7|TRBV10-1
CASSEGGRDEQYF
>14|TRBJ1-2|TRBV6-5
CASSYLARVGGYTF
>17|TRBJ2-1|TRBV9
CASSVGVSGGSYNEQFF
>15|TRBJ1-4|TRBV2
CASSAGQGDWEKLFF
>13|TRBJ2-2|TRBV2
CASSGQYTGELFF
>15|TRBJ2-2|TRBV28
CASSPGQVNTGELFF
>12|TRBJ1-2|TRBV5-1
CASMGDRDGYTF
>13|TRBJ1-4|TRBV29-1
CSVLRGGTEKLFF
>16|TRBJ2-3|TRBV4-2
CASSQGALGTTDTQYF
>16|TRBJ2-7|TRBV28
CASSLWGTSGVYEQYF
>16|TRBJ2-7|TRBV13
CASSLGHPGGAYEQYF